The 28 T cell receptor beta chains given below trace back to one sample, sequenced in a study of CD8 T cells in Susac syndrome. RNA amounts of about 0.5 to 1 ug underwent reverse transcription with random hexamers. TCRdb fed the immunoSEQ multiplex PCR reads into MiXCR, producing one record per CDR3 protein. The sample lists some 220,000 distinct CDR3 sequences, roughly 96% occurring once. Sequencing was carried out using CD4+ T cells from PBMCs. These receptors all stem from a human donor with multiple sclerosis.

This clonotype was seen a single time. The chain combines TRBV4-1 with TRBJ1-3, with a possible D match to TRBD1 (5 bases). Germline V gene sequence: CDR1 MGHRA, CDR2 YSYEKL. Trimming took 0 bases from V and 7 from J, leaving 13 bases between them. The CDR3 loop spans 15 amino acids. CDR3 loop: CASSQEGELANTIYF. CDR3 in DNA: TGCGCCAGCAGCCAAGAAGGGGAACTAGCCAACACCATATATTTT.

The CDR3 nucleotides are TGTGCCAGCAGCTCCCGTTTCGGGACTAGCGGGAGGGAGTTGTACTTC. As protein: CASSSRFGTSGRELYF. The gene calls are TRBV5-4 and TRBJ2-5; 16 nucleotides line up with TRBD2. CDR3 length: 16 amino acids. Looked up from germline, CDR1 is SGHNT and CDR2 is YYREEE (reference sequence). The J segment lost 13 bases and the V segment lost 3 bases, leaving 12 bases of the junction unmatched. Full variable domain (remainder filled in from reference TRBV5-4 and TRBJ2-5): ETGVTQSPTHLIKTRGQQVTLRCSSQSGHNTVSWYQQALGQGPQFIFQYYREEENGRGNFPPRFSGLQFPNYSSELNVNALELDDSALYLCASSSRFGTSGRELYFGPGTRLLVL.

This rearrangement joins TRBV4-2 to TRBJ2-7, with TRBD1 identical over 7 bases. Per the germline V gene, CDR1 is LGHNA and CDR2 is YNFKEQ. This CDR3 spans 15 amino acids. V shed 0 bases, J shed 6 bases, and the junction held 8 bases outside the gene matches. This CDR3 is CASSQDRRAGGEQYF. CDR3 bases: TGTGCCAGCAGCCAAGATCGGCGGGCAGGGGGCGAGCAGTACTTC.

The gene calls are TRBV7-3 and TRBJ2-1; TRBD1 is a possible D gene (6 bases). The ends were cut back, 8 bases at V and 12 bases at J, with 26 bases in the middle. Germline V lookup: CDR1 SGHTA, CDR2 FQGTGA. This CDR3 contains 15 residues. CDR3 in amino acids: CASGMGRDIPSVQFF. DNA for the CDR3: TGTGCCAGCGGGATGGGCAGGGACATCCCATCGGTGCAGTTCTTC.

The chain carries TRBV29-1 and TRBJ1-4, with 9 bases matching TRBD1. The CDR3 is 15 residues long. CDR1 is SQVTM, CDR2 ANQGSEA, per germline. The J segment lost 9 bases and the V segment lost 2 bases, leaving 10 bases of the junction unmatched. This CDR3 is CSVETRGGQGKKLFF. As DNA, the CDR3 is TGCAGCGTTGAAACTAGGGGTGGACAGGGGAAAAAACTGTTTTTT.

In DNA, the CDR3 is TGTGCCAGCAGCTTGTTCCTATTTGGGAAAAACATTCAGTACTTC. Protein product: CASSLFLFGKNIQYF. The V and J genes are TRBV7-9 and TRBJ2-4; D ambiguous. The germline V gene has CDR1 SEHNR and CDR2 FQNEAQ (reference sequence). This CDR3 is built from 15 residues. The V gene lost 3 bases and the J gene lost 4 bases, with 13 bases spanning the gap.

J is TRBJ2-7 and V is TRBV18, with 8 bases that match TRBD2. J lost 7 bases, V lost 3 bases, and 20 bases had no gene match. The germline CDR1 and CDR2 sequences are KGHSH and LQKENI. This CDR3 has 18 amino acids. The CDR3 coding sequence is TGTGCCAGCTCACCTCAGGATAGAGGTCGGACTAGCCAGAGGGAGCAGTACTTC. Its translation is CASSPQDRGRTSQREQYF.

This sequence joins TRBV29-1 and TRBJ2-7; possible D gene TRBD2, 6 bases. Germline V gene sequence: CDR1 SQVTM, CDR2 ANQGSEA. V lost 4 bases, J lost 4 bases, and 14 bases lay in between. There are 13 residues in the CDR3. CDR3 in DNA: TGCAGCGTTGGGGGGGAACTCGGGTACGAGCAGTACTTC. Translation gives CSVGGELGYEQYF.

V gene TRBV7-2 combines with J gene TRBJ2-5; D is uncertain. The germline V gene has CDR1 SGHTA and CDR2 FQGNSA. The CDR3 has 15 residues. The V end lost 5 bases, the J end lost 1 base, and 14 bases lay between the germline ends. CDR3 DNA sequence: TGTGCCAGCAGCACCGGACCGACATCCCAAGAGACCCAGTACTTC. Translating it yields CASSTGPTSQETQYF.

The chain couples TRBV24-1 to TRBJ2-1; TRBD2 agrees at 8 bases. Germline values: CDR1 KGHDR, CDR2 SFDVKD. The ends lost 3 bases at V and 4 bases at J; junction bases unmatched: 13. This CDR3 comprises 18 residues. The CDR3 loop is CATSDKGSGGGPYNEQFF. In nucleotides, the CDR3 is TGTGCCACCAGTGATAAAGGGTCCGGCGGGGGGCCGTACAATGAGCAGTTCTTC.

This rearrangement joins TRBV19 to TRBJ1-5; 7 bases line up with TRBD1. The CDR3 sequence is 15 residues long. V lost 5 bases and J lost 4; bases outside the gene matches: 8. CDR1 and CDR2 from the germline V gene are LNHDA and SQIVND (reference sequence). The CDR3: CASSARDSPNQPQHF. The CDR3 region has the DNA TGTGCCAGTAGTGCCCGGGACAGCCCTAATCAGCCCCAGCATTTT.

This clonotype occurred once. V is TRBV7-8 and J is TRBJ2-1, with TRBD2 matching over 7 bases. The CDR3 runs to 18 residues. Trimming removed 1 base from V and 0 bases from J; junction bases left unmatched: 9. CDR1 SGHVS and CDR2 FQNEAQ come from the germline V gene. CDR3 amino acids: CASSLVTRGSSSYNEQFF. The CDR3 DNA sequence: TGTGCCAGCAGCTTAGTGACGCGCGGGAGCAGCTCCTACAATGAGCAGTTCTTC.

This chain joins TRBV4-2 and TRBJ1-1; D perhaps matches TRBD1 (6 bases). CDR1 LGHNA and CDR2 YNFKEQ come from the germline V gene. The CDR3 runs to 15 residues. Trimming took off 1 base at V and 0 bases at J, with 9 bases between the two ends. The CDR3 here is CASSQGNRVNTEAFF. CDR3 bases: TGTGCCAGCAGCCAAGGTAACAGGGTGAACACTGAAGCTTTCTTT.

This chain links TRBV6-5 with TRBJ2-1, with D maybe TRBD1 (6 bases). This CDR3 contains 15 residues. The germline V gene has CDR1 MNHEY and CDR2 SVGAGI. Trimming left V 4 bases short and J 8 bases short, with 18 bases between. The CDR3 nucleotides are TGTGCCAGCAGTTCGGGACACCCTACTTGGGATGAGCAGTTCTTC. Amino acid sequence: CASSSGHPTWDEQFF.

This clonotype was seen once. The chain joins TRBV12-3 or TRBV12-4 to TRBJ2-5; D is unresolved. Trimming cost V 3 bases and J 1 base, with 6 bases left between them. CDR3 length: 13 residues. The CDR3 nucleotides are TGTGCCAGCAGTTTTGGGCCCCAAGAGACCCAGTACTTC. It translates to CASSFGPQETQYF.

J is TRBJ2-1 and V is TRBV7-9, with 11 bases lining up with TRBD2. V was clipped by 2 bases and J by 7 bases; unmatched bases: 7. This CDR3 region has 16 residues. Germline V gene lookup returns CDR1 SEHNR and CDR2 FQNEAQ (reference sequence). DNA for the CDR3: TGTGCCAGCAGCTTACTGACTAGCGGGATTAAGAATGAGCAGTTCTTC. As protein: CASSLLTSGIKNEQFF.

The J gene is TRBJ2-5, the V gene TRBV4-2; possibly TRBD2 for D (6 bases). CDR1 and CDR2 (germline): LGHNA, YNFKEQ. Trimming removed 1 base from V and 5 bases from J, with 17 bases in between. The CDR3 contains 16 residues. The DNA of the CDR3 is TGTGCCAGCAGCCAAGCCGGGACTCCCAGCCAGGAGACCCAGTACTTC. Protein: CASSQAGTPSQETQYF.

The gene calls are TRBV5-6 and TRBJ2-3; 7 nucleotides align to TRBD2. CDR1 SGHDT and CDR2 YYEEEE come from the germline V gene. V was pared by 3 bases and J by 2 bases, with 9 bases of the junction left unmatched. The CDR3 has 16 residues. The CDR3 here is CASSWSQRGLTDTQYF. Here the CDR3 DNA reads TGTGCCAGCAGCTGGTCCCAGCGGGGTCTCACAGATACGCAGTATTTT.

This chain connects TRBV29-1 to TRBJ1-2; D is possibly TRBD1 (6 bases). Looked up from germline, CDR1 is SQVTM and CDR2 is ANQGSEA. The CDR3 runs to 12 residues. V lost 4 bases to trimming and J lost 8 bases, with 14 bases between them. CDR3 sequence reads: CSVGVTGSGYTF. CDR3 in DNA: TGCAGCGTTGGCGTGACAGGCTCGGGCTACACCTTC.

V usage is TRBV20-1 and J usage is TRBJ2-7, with 10 bases aligning to TRBD2. The CDR3 covers 15 residues. V lost 6 bases and J lost 5; bases outside the gene matches: 13. The germline gives CDR1 DFQATT, CDR2 SNEGSKA (reference sequence). The DNA of the CDR3 is TGCAGTGCCCCTAAGGGGTCTAGCGGGAGTGACGAGCAGTACTTC. Translating gives CSAPKGSSGSDEQYF.

This clonotype has only one observation. This sequence joins TRBV20-1 and TRBJ2-1, with D possibly TRBD1 on 6 matching bases. The germline gives CDR1 DFQATT, CDR2 SNEGSKA (reference sequence). CDR3 size: 12 residues. The V and J ends lost 4 bases and 4 bases respectively, with 8 bases between them. The CDR3, as DNA: TGCAGTGCTACGGGACAATACAATGAGCAGTTCTTC. Its translation is CSATGQYNEQFF.

This clonotype was seen a single time. This rearrangement joins TRBV3-1 to TRBJ2-4; tentatively, D is TRBD1 (6 bases). Germline V gene data show CDR1 as LGHDT and CDR2 as YNNKEL (reference sequence). With 5 bases removed from V and 0 bases from J, the gap between germline ends came to 17 bases. This CDR3 has 17 residues. This CDR3 reads CASSGGRTDLAKNIQYF. The DNA for the CDR3 is TGTGCCAGCAGCGGCGGTCGGACAGACCTAGCCAAAAACATTCAGTACTTC.

The chain links TRBV20-1 to TRBJ2-7; TRBD1 matches 7 bases. V shed 4 bases, J shed 2 bases, and the junction held 5 bases outside the gene matches. The germline V gene encodes CDR1 DFQATT and CDR2 SNEGSKA (reference sequence). CDR3 length: 13 amino acids. CDR3 protein: CSAMRTGPYEQYF. The DNA for the CDR3 is TGCAGTGCTATGAGGACAGGACCCTACGAGCAGTACTTC.

This chain links TRBV27 with TRBJ1-6, with D possibly being TRBD1 (5 bases). The CDR3 loop spans 15 amino acids. Trimming left V 3 bases short and J 10 bases short, with 16 bases between. Per germline, CDR1 MNHEY and CDR2 SMNVEV (reference sequence). CDR3 in amino acids: CASSFAMSGVSPLHF. The CDR3 DNA reads as TGTGCCAGCAGTTTCGCCATGTCGGGGGTGTCACCCCTCCACTTT.

This sequence joins TRBV7-9 and TRBJ2-3; tentatively, D is TRBD2 (6 bases). Trimming pared 2 bases from V and 0 bases from J, leaving 15 bases between. In germline, CDR1 is SEHNR, CDR2 FQNEAQ (reference sequence). CDR3 length equals 17 residues. The CDR3 is CASSLRGGGTSTDTQYF. CDR3 nucleotide sequence: TGTGCCAGCAGCTTACGCGGCGGCGGGACTAGCACAGATACGCAGTATTTT.

V usage is TRBV15 and J usage is TRBJ1-1; TRBD1 is a possible D gene (6 bases). CDR1 LNHNV and CDR2 YYDKDF come from the germline V gene (reference sequence). The CDR3 consists of 16 residues. Deletions cut 2 bases from V and 2 bases from J, with 15 bases between. The CDR3 nucleotides read TGTGCCACCAGCAGAATGGTGGGGGCGGGTAACACTGAAGCTTTCTTT. Amino acids: CATSRMVGAGNTEAFF.

The chain recombines TRBV9 with TRBJ2-1, with D tentatively TRBD1 or TRBD2 (6 bases each). The CDR3 sequence is 17 residues long. Trimming removed 4 bases at V and 0 bases at J, with 17 bases between. Germline CDR1 reads SGDLS; CDR2 reads YYNGEE. The CDR3 DNA reads as TGTGCCAGCAGCCCCCGGGGGCAGGCCTTCTCCTACAATGAGCAGTTCTTC. This encodes CASSPRGQAFSYNEQFF.

V and J are TRBV6-1 and TRBJ2-7; the D gene is possibly TRBD1 (5 bases). The germline CDR1 and CDR2 sequences are MNHNS and SASEGT. This CDR3 spans 13 amino acids. The germline V and J ends were trimmed by 9 bases and 8 bases, with 20 bases remaining between them. The CDR3 loop is CASSIGTGAQQYF. Written as DNA, the CDR3 is TGTGCCAGTTCGATCGGTACAGGCGCCCAGCAGTACTTC.